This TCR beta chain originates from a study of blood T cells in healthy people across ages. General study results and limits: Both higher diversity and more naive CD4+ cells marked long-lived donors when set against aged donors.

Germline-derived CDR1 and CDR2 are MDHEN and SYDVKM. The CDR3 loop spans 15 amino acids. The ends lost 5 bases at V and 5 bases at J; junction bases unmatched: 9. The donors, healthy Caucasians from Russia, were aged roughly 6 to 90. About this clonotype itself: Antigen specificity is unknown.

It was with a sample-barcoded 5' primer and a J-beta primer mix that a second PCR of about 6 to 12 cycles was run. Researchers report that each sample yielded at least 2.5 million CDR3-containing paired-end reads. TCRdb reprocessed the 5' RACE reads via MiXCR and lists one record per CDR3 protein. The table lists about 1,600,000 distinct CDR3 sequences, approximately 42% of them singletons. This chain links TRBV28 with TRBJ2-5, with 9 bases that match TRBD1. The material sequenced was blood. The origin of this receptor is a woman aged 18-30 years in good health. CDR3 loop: CASSTIQGAQETQYF. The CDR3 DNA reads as TGTGCCAGCAGTACTATACAGGGGGCCCAGGAGACCCAGTACTTC.